The 16 T cell receptor beta chains presented below share a single source sample, sequenced in a study of OX40 agonist ivuxolimab in advanced cancers. Sequencing was performed with immunoSEQ multiplex PCR; in TCRdb, only in-frame clones are kept and a portion is missing. The repertoire holds over 45,000 clones, with approximately 83% as singletons. The sample consisted of CD4+ or CD8+ T cells sorted from blood, taken in a trial of the OX40 agonist ivuxolimab. The source of these receptors is an adult with an advanced solid tumor such as melanoma, head and neck, liver or kidney cancer.

This chain connects TRBV4-2 to TRBJ2-1, with D maybe TRBD2 (6 bases). CDR3 length: 13 amino acids. The germline CDR1 and CDR2 sequences are LGHNA and YNFKEQ. V lost 1 base and J 14 bases, leaving 15 bases between the germline ends. The CDR3 is CASSQVSGRDEFF. CDR3 nucleotide sequence: TGTGCCAGCAGCCAAGTGTCCGGGAGAGATGAGTTCTTC.

The CDR3: CASSISGSTDTQYF. The CDR3 region has the DNA TGTGCCAGTAGTATAAGTGGCAGCACAGATACGCAGTATTTT. The chain couples TRBV19 to TRBJ2-3; no clear D. CDR3 size: 14 residues. V lost 2 bases to trimming and J lost 0 bases, with 6 bases between them. Germline V CDR1 and CDR2: LNHDA, SQIVND (reference sequence). Based on the CDR3 plus reference TRBV19 and TRBJ2-3, the full variable domain is DGGITQSPKYLFRKEGQNVTLSCEQNLNHDAMYWYRQDPGQGLRLIYYSQIVNDFQKGDIAEGYSVSREKKESFPLTVTSAQKNPTAFYLCASSISGSTDTQYFGPGTRLTVL.

The count of this clone is one. The rearrangement links TRBV6-1 to TRBJ1-1, with a possible D match to TRBD1 (5 bases). This CDR3 comprises 15 residues. Germline-derived CDR1 and CDR2 are MNHNS and SASEGT. Trimming cost V 9 bases and J 3 bases, with 20 bases left between them. The CDR3 nucleotides are TGTGCCAGTTACGAGTACGGGGGTTCGGACACTGAAGCTTTCTTT. This codes for CASYEYGGSDTEAFF.

The J gene is TRBJ1-6, the V gene TRBV18, with D perhaps TRBD1 (5 bases). V dropped 2 bases and J dropped 7 bases, with 6 bases sitting between them. Germline CDR1 and CDR2: KGHSH and LQKENI. The CDR3 is 13 residues long. CDR3 region: CASSPGGNSPLHF. In DNA form, the CDR3 reads TGTGCCAGCTCACCAGGGGGAAATTCACCCCTCCACTTT.

The V and J genes are TRBV5-1 and TRBJ1-2; 7 bases match TRBD1. CDR3 length: 13 amino acids. V lost 3 bases, J lost 6 bases, and 5 bases stayed unmatched. The germline CDR1 and CDR2 sequences are SGHRS and YFSETQ. The CDR3 bases are TGCGCCAGCAGCTCGACAGGGCCAGATGGCTACACCTTC. It yields the protein CASSSTGPDGYTF.

This rearrangement joins TRBV4-2 to TRBJ2-3; 9 bases line up with TRBD2. V lost 0 bases and J lost 0; bases outside the gene matches: 4. CDR1 is LGHNA and CDR2 is YNFKEQ in the germline V gene. The CDR3 is 17 amino acids. CDR3: CASSQEVAGASTDTQYF. The DNA for the CDR3 is TGTGCCAGCAGCCAAGAGGTAGCGGGAGCTAGCACAGATACGCAGTATTTT.

This rearrangement joins TRBV2 to TRBJ2-7, with TRBD2 identical over 14 bases. The CDR3 has 15 residues. From germline, CDR1 is SNHLY and CDR2 FYNNEI. After removal of 5 bases from V and 7 bases from J, the junction contained 7 bases not matched to a gene. The CDR3 nucleotides are TGTGCCAGCAGTACGGGACTAGCGGGAGTTGATGAGCAGTACTTC. It specifies CASSTGLAGVDEQYF.

This chain connects TRBV5-4 to TRBJ1-6; D is unresolved. CDR1 is SGHNT and CDR2 is YYREEE in the germline V gene (reference sequence). CDR3 length: 12 amino acids. Trimming cost V 3 bases and J 7 bases, with 5 bases left between them. CDR3 DNA sequence: TGTGCCAGCAGCTATGACAATTCACCCCTCCACTTT. The encoded protein is CASSYDNSPLHF.

A few counts support this clone. The genes are TRBV18 and TRBJ1-3; D is unclear. The germline V and J ends were trimmed by 2 bases and 3 bases, with 5 bases remaining between them. This CDR3 has 13 residues. Per the germline V gene, CDR1 is KGHSH and CDR2 is LQKENI. In DNA form, the CDR3 reads TGTGCCAGCTCACCAGGGTATGGAAACACCATATATTTT. Its translation: CASSPGYGNTIYF. Based on the CDR3 plus reference TRBV18 and TRBJ1-3, the full variable domain is NAGVMQNPRHLVRRRGQEARLRCSPMKGHSHVYWYRQLPEEGLKFMVYLQKENIIDESGMPKERFSAEFPKEGPSILRIQQVVRGDSAAYFCASSPGYGNTIYFGEGSWLTVV.

This clone was seen a handful of times. The J gene is TRBJ1-5, the V gene TRBV19, with D possibly matching TRBD1 (6 bases). Germline CDR1 reads LNHDA; CDR2 reads SQIVND (reference sequence). This CDR3 contains 14 residues. The V gene lost 3 bases and the J gene lost 4 bases, with 10 bases spanning the gap. The CDR3 is CASSMFRGNQPQHF. The CDR3 nucleotides read TGTGCCAGTAGTATGTTCAGGGGTAATCAGCCCCAGCATTTT.

This clone was observed a handful of times. CDR3 sequence (DNA): TGTGCCAGCTCATTAACAGCGAACACTGAAGCTTTCTTT. Encoded protein: CASSLTANTEAFF. This chain joins TRBV18 and TRBJ1-1; D call uncertain. Germline lookup yields CDR1 KGHSH and CDR2 LQKENI. This CDR3 is built from 13 residues. V lost 5 bases, J lost 1 base, and 8 bases lay in between.

The CDR3 sequence: CASSSTGNKAGELFF. DNA for the CDR3: TGTGCCAGCAGTTCGACAGGGAATAAGGCTGGGGAGCTGTTTTTT. The V call is TRBV2, the J call TRBJ2-2; 7 nucleotides line up with TRBD1. The CDR3 spans 15 residues. Germline V gene data show CDR1 as SNHLY and CDR2 as FYNNEI. Germline trimming cut 5 bases from V and 8 bases from J; bases unmatched to any gene: 11.

This chain uses TRBV25-1 with TRBJ1-2, with D possibly matching TRBD1 (6 bases). This CDR3 comprises 13 residues. Germline loops: CDR1 MGHDK, CDR2 SYGVNS. V was pared by 4 bases and J by 8 bases, with 14 bases between. CDR3 region: CASSAAGTHGYTF. The CDR3 bases are TGTGCCAGCAGTGCAGCAGGGACACACGGCTACACCTTC.

This clone was observed a handful of times. The same CDR3 also results from other DNA sequences found in this sample. CDR3: CAWSRGVQPQHF. CDR3 in DNA: TGTGCCTGGAGTCGGGGGGTTCAGCCCCAGCATTTT. The chain joins TRBV30 to TRBJ1-5; TRBD1 is a possible D gene (5 bases). V lost 2 bases to trimming and J lost 6 bases, with 8 bases between them. The germline gives CDR1 GTSNPN, CDR2 SVGIG (reference sequence). The CDR3 has 12 amino acids.

The J gene is TRBJ1-4, the V gene TRBV21-1; the table gives TRBD1 as D, unverified against the DNA. TRBV21-1 is listed as a pseudogene. The CDR3 is made up of 16 amino acids. CDR3: CASSKGQGSTNEKLFF. In nucleotides, the CDR3 is TGTGCCAGCAGCAAAGGACAGGGATCTACTAATGAAAAACTGTTTTTT.

The chain employs TRBV10-3 and TRBJ2-1; the match to TRBD2 covers 15 bases. The J segment lost 7 bases and the V segment lost 2 bases, leaving 6 bases of the junction unmatched. CDR1 ENHRY and CDR2 SYGVKD come from the germline V gene. The CDR3 runs to 17 residues. CDR3 DNA: TGTGCCATCAGTGAGGGACTAGCGGGAGGGGGAGCGAATGAGCAGTTCTTC. Its protein is CAISEGLAGGGANEQFF.